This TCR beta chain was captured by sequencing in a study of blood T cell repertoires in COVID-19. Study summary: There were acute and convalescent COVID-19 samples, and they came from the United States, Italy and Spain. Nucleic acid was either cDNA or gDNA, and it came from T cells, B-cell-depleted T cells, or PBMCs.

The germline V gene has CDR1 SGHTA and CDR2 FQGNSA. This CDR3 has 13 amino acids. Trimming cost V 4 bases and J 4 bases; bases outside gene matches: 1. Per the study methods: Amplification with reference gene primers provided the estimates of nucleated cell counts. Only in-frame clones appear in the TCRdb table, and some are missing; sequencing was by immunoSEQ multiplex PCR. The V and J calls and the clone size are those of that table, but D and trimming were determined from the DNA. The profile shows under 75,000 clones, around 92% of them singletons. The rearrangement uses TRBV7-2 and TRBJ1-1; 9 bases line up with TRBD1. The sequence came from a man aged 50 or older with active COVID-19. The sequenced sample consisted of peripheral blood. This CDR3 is CASSSDRGTEAFF. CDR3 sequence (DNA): TGTGCCAGCAGCTCGGACAGGGGCACTGAAGCTTTCTTT.